This T cell receptor (beta chain) was found in a study of blood T cell repertoires in COVID-19. Study-wide background: The samples span acute and convalescent COVID-19 from the United States, Italy and Spain. Sources were T cells, B-cell-depleted T cells, or PBMCs; the material itself was cDNA or gDNA.

Original analysis: The authors estimated nucleated cell counts from reference gene primer amplification. Produced via immunoSEQ multiplex PCR; TCRdb's table is partial and in-frame only. The DNA gave D and trimming, while V, J and clone size come from that table. The sample holds some 150,000 clones, about 80% seen once. This clone was seen more than once but under ten times. The sample consisted of peripheral blood. This receptor was identified in a woman of 80 years or more in a cohort sampled during active or convalescent COVID-19.

CDR3 in amino acids: CASSLVAGGSQYF. The DNA for the CDR3 is TGTGCCAGCAGCTTGGTGGCGGGGGGTTCGCAGTATTTT. The V call is TRBV5-4, the J call TRBJ2-3; 8 bases agree with TRBD2. V lost 0 bases, J lost 10 bases, and 4 bases stayed unmatched. This CDR3 is built from 13 residues. The germline gives CDR1 SGHNT, CDR2 YYREEE (reference sequence).